What follows is one T cell receptor beta chain and its context. The data are from a study of T-cell reconstitution after alpha-beta-depleted transplantation in children. Unique molecular identifiers tagged the TCRbeta library. One entry per CDR3 protein results from TCRdb running MiXCR on the PCR reads. The sample lists about 500,000 distinct CDR3 sequences, 30% to 35% seen once, with about 2.3% in the top ten. The ends lost 7 bases at V and 3 bases at J; junction bases unmatched: 14. Germline V lookup: CDR1 MDHEN, CDR2 SYDVKM. The CDR3 is 16 residues long. The material was PBMCs from the stem cell graft donor, obtained from the stem cell graft. This rearrangement joins TRBV28 to TRBJ1-1, with TRBD1 matching over 7 bases. The receptor was derived from a human donor who donated a stem cell graft to a child with aplastic anemia. CDR3 loop: CASKPNPGGGDTEAFF. CDR3 sequence (DNA): TGTGCCAGCAAGCCCAACCCAGGGGGAGGGGACACTGAAGCTTTCTTT.